This T cell receptor beta chain was obtained from a study of identical twins. A single record per CDR3 protein comes from TCRdb applying MiXCR to the 5' RACE reads. The table lists about 520,000 distinct CDR3 sequences, around 20% of them singletons. V was pared by 6 bases and J by 10 bases, with 13 bases between. Per germline, CDR1 MNHNY and CDR2 SVGAGI (reference sequence). This CDR3 comprises 13 residues. In this sample, this clonotype turned up a few times. These data are also associated with another study on T cells expressing NK-cell markers. According to that study: Seven HCMV-seropositive donors and one seronegative donor made up the eight sequenced donors.

The sequenced sample was CD4+ T cells sorted from blood. The rearrangement joins TRBV6-6 to TRBJ1-6; no firm D call. This receptor was identified in a woman younger than 30 in good health. CDR3 amino acids: CASSFTYSSPLHF. As DNA, the CDR3 is TGTGCCAGCAGCTTTACTTATTCATCACCCCTCCACTTT.